This TCR beta chain was documented in a study of a mutant IDH1 vaccine in newly diagnosed glioma. Study-level information: Each patient was administered eight vaccinations, scheduled in weeks 1, 3, 5, 7, 11, 15, 19 and 23. The therapy given earlier, which was standard therapy, consisted of radiotherapy, temozolomide, or both, and most of the patients received both. Whole-study results and caveats: Top peripheral T cell clonotype shifts appeared unrelated to pseudoprogression. Induction of immune responses by the vaccine occurred in 93.3% of patients.

Unmatched junction bases numbered 12, after V lost 6 bases and J lost 5 bases. In germline, CDR1 is SNHLY, CDR2 FYNNEI. The CDR3 has 15 residues. Time point in this sample: week 11, during vaccination. The investigators gave 300 ug of mutant IDH1 20-mer peptide in each vaccine dose, together with topical imiquimod. TCRdb's table, derived via immunoSEQ multiplex PCR, lists solely in-frame clones and lacks some. This sample carries about 25,000 clones, around 70% of them seen once, and the ten largest clones take roughly 9.6%. With regard to this clone: Antigen unknown.

The chain has TRBV2 and TRBJ1-2, with 7 bases that match TRBD1. The specimen comprised peripheral blood mononuclear cells (PBMCs), sampled from a glioma patient whose treatment included an IDH1 peptide vaccine. The clonotype comes from a man in his late teens or twenties with glioma. Some clones in this sample may be carry-over from other donors' samples. CDR3 bases: TGTGCCAGCAGCCTGACAGGGACCTCCTCGTATGGCTACACCTTC. This sequence encodes CASSLTGTSSYGYTF.